The sequence of this T cell receptor beta chain was determined in a study of CD8 T cells in ankylosing spondylitis. Regarding the study as a whole: CD8+ disease-linked clones were present at relatively low frequencies in blood. Blood of patients with ankylosing spondylitis appeared to be characterized by a TCR beta motif of eight highly homologous variants.

Comment on this clonotype: Its target is unknown.

Quantitative 5'-RACE with molecular barcodes produced the TCR beta libraries. TCRdb fed the 5' RACE reads into MiXCR, producing one record per CDR3 protein. The table has about 400,000 distinct CDR3 sequences, about 22% seen once. Trimming left V 2 bases short and J 3 bases short, with 13 bases between. Germline V CDR1 and CDR2: LNHDA, SQIVND (reference sequence). CDR3 length: 15 residues. The TCR sequence derives from a male donor with ankylosing spondylitis. The V gene is TRBV19, the J gene TRBJ1-1; D is ambiguous. Input material: blood, either unsorted or a sorted T cell fraction (not recorded which). In nucleotides, the CDR3 is TGTGCCAGTAGTATAATCGGAGGGAAAGACACTGAAGCTTTCTTT. Its protein product is CASSIIGGKDTEAFF.